These 30 T cell receptor beta chains were sequenced from one sample in a study of blood T cell repertoires in COVID-19. Produced via immunoSEQ multiplex PCR; TCRdb's table is partial and in-frame only. The sample holds about 440,000 clones, around 89% seen once. Sequenced material: peripheral blood. The receptors derive from a woman under 40 with acute or convalescent COVID-19.

The rearrangement joins TRBV7-9 to TRBJ1-4; no reliable D call. This CDR3 spans 14 amino acids. Germline V gene data show CDR1 as SEHNR and CDR2 as FQNEAQ (reference sequence). The V and J ends lost 4 bases and 13 bases respectively, with 19 bases between them. CDR3 amino acids: CASSSNNQRDTLFF. The CDR3 nucleotides read TGTGCCAGCAGCTCAAACAACCAACGAGACACACTGTTTTTT.

The chain links TRBV3-1 (or the pseudogene TRBV3-2) to TRBJ1-6; 7 bases agree with TRBD1. The J segment lost 10 bases and the V segment lost 3 bases, leaving 6 bases of the junction unmatched. Germline-derived CDR1 and CDR2 are LGHDT and YNNKEL (reference sequence). The CDR3 covers 14 residues. The CDR3: CASSQRQGGSPLHF. As DNA, the CDR3 is TGTGCCAGCAGCCAGAGACAGGGTGGGTCACCCCTCCACTTT.

The V gene is TRBV27, the J gene TRBJ1-4; D unresolved. CDR3 length equals 14 residues. The germline V gene has CDR1 MNHEY and CDR2 SMNVEV (reference sequence). The V end lost 5 bases, the J end lost 5 bases, and 12 bases lay between the germline ends. Written as DNA, the CDR3 is TGTGCCAGCAGTCCATGGACTAGGAATGAAAAACTGTTTTTT. It yields the protein CASSPWTRNEKLFF.

The rearrangement joins TRBV28 to TRBJ1-2; D is possibly TRBD1 (5 bases). V was cut by 7 bases and J by 4 bases, with 13 bases left in between. The CDR3 is 13 amino acids. Germline CDR1 is MDHEN and CDR2 is SYDVKM. CDR3 protein: CASMEATAYGYTF. CDR3 sequence (DNA): TGTGCCAGCATGGAAGCGACAGCCTATGGCTACACCTTC.

The chain uses TRBV5-1 and TRBJ1-6, with 7 bases that match TRBD1. There are 16 residues in the CDR3. Trimming cost V 0 bases and J 8 bases; bases outside gene matches: 8. CDR1 is SGHRS, CDR2 YFSETQ, per germline. The CDR3 here is CASSLGVQGPDSPLHF. The CDR3 DNA reads as TGCGCCAGCAGCTTGGGGGTACAGGGGCCCGATTCACCCCTCCACTTT.

As regards this clone: Other DNA sequences from this sample encode an identical CDR3 as well. The chain carries TRBV9 and TRBJ1-3, with D unresolved. Trimming left V 4 bases short and J 4 bases short, with 6 bases between. The CDR3 runs 12 residues. CDR1 is SGDLS and CDR2 is YYNGEE in the germline V gene. CDR3 residues: CASSPRGNTIYF. The CDR3 DNA reads as TGTGCCAGCAGCCCCAGGGGAAACACCATATATTTT.

V is TRBV25-1 and J is TRBJ2-7; 9 nucleotides align to TRBD1. From germline, CDR1 is MGHDK and CDR2 SYGVNS. There are 14 residues in the CDR3. Trimming took 2 bases from V and 5 from J; bases not matched to a gene: 4. CDR3 sequence reads: CASSEDRGNNEQYF. DNA of the CDR3: TGTGCCAGCAGTGAAGACAGGGGGAATAACGAGCAGTACTTC.

This chain joins TRBV29-1 and TRBJ2-3; D is unresolved. From germline, CDR1 is SQVTM and CDR2 ANQGSEA. The CDR3 loop spans 15 amino acids. V dropped 1 base and J dropped 4 bases, with 15 bases sitting between them. CDR3 amino acids: CSVEVRHKSPDTQYF. CDR3 in DNA: TGCAGCGTTGAAGTCCGACACAAATCCCCAGATACGCAGTATTTT.

V usage is TRBV2 and J usage is TRBJ2-1; possibly TRBD2 for D (6 bases). The CDR3 length is 11 residues. The V gene's germline CDR1 is SNHLY and CDR2 FYNNEI. The V end was cut by 6 bases, the J end by 10 bases, with 10 bases between. The CDR3 DNA is TGTGCCAGCAGGAGGAGGGACGAGCAGTTCTTC. It translates to CASRRRDEQFF.

This clone showed up just once. The CDR3 region has the DNA TGTGCCAGCAGAGACCTAGCGGGGGGGACATACAATGAGCAGTTCTTC. This encodes CASRDLAGGTYNEQFF. The J gene is TRBJ2-1, the V gene TRBV6-4; 12 bases align to TRBD2. The V gene end was trimmed by 6 bases and the J gene end by 4 bases; junction bases not matched to a gene: 7. The CDR3 loop spans 16 amino acids. In germline, CDR1 is MRHNA, CDR2 SNTAGT.

This sequence joins TRBV4-1 and TRBJ2-3; possibly TRBD1 for D (5 bases). Germline-derived CDR1 and CDR2 are MGHRA and YSYEKL. The germline V and J ends were trimmed by 3 bases and 0 bases, with 10 bases remaining between them. The CDR3 loop spans 15 amino acids. CDR3 loop: CASSHTGLSTDTQYF. As DNA, the CDR3 is TGCGCCAGCAGCCACACAGGCCTTAGCACAGATACGCAGTATTTT.

The CDR3 region is CASSFSGGVGQNIQYF. The DNA for the CDR3 is TGTGCCAGCAGTTTCTCTGGCGGGGTAGGGCAAAACATTCAGTACTTC. The gene calls are TRBV28 and TRBJ2-4, with a weak D call TRBD2 (6 bases). CDR1 and CDR2 (germline): MDHEN, SYDVKM. The V gene lost 3 bases and the J gene lost 5 bases, with 17 bases spanning the gap. This CDR3 contains 16 residues.

The rearrangement uses TRBV21-1 and TRBJ1-2. TRBV21-1 is shown as a pseudogene. There are 11 residues in the CDR3. Written as DNA, the CDR3 is TGTGCCAGCAGCCTACCAAATGGCTACACCTTC. Its protein is CASSLPNGYTF.

The CDR3 loop is CASNLPRQTEVTFF. The CDR3 bases are TGTGCCAGCAACCTACCCCGACAGACCGAAGTTACTTTCTTT. The chain employs TRBV28 and TRBJ1-1; D perhaps matches TRBD1 (5 bases). This CDR3 has 14 residues. The V end lost 7 bases, the J end lost 12 bases, and 24 bases lay between the germline ends. The germline gives CDR1 MDHEN, CDR2 SYDVKM.

The chain uses TRBV27 and TRBJ1-1; D ambiguous. This CDR3 region has 13 residues. Germline V gene data show CDR1 as MNHEY and CDR2 as SMNVEV (reference sequence). V was trimmed by 2 bases and J by 1 base, leaving 5 bases between them. The CDR3 protein is CASSLHGNTEAFF. For the CDR3, the DNA is TGTGCCAGCAGTTTACACGGGAACACTGAAGCTTTCTTT.

This chain links TRBV6-1 with TRBJ2-2; D is perhaps TRBD1 (5 bases). This CDR3 is 15 amino acids long. V gave up 6 bases and J gave up 0 bases, with 11 bases separating them. Germline values: CDR1 MNHNS, CDR2 SASEGT. The CDR3, as DNA: TGTGCCAGCAGCCTACAGGCAGCGAACACCGGGGAGCTGTTTTTT. It encodes CASSLQAANTGELFF.

This clone came up many times. The J gene is TRBJ1-2, the V gene TRBV5-6; the match to TRBD1 covers 8 bases. Germline CDR1 SGHDT, CDR2 YYEEEE. This CDR3 is 16 amino acids long. V was pared by 4 bases and J by 5 bases, with 13 bases of the junction left unmatched. CDR3 in DNA: TGTGCCAGCAGCCCCCAGAGAAGGACAGGGATTTATGGCTACACCTTC. Protein product: CASSPQRRTGIYGYTF.

This clone showed up just once. This rearrangement joins TRBV3-1 (or the pseudogene TRBV3-2) to TRBJ1-2; tentative D call: TRBD1 (6 bases). The CDR3 totals 15 residues. Trimming took off 3 bases at V and 4 bases at J, with 15 bases between the two ends. Per germline, CDR1 LGHDT and CDR2 YNNKEL (reference sequence). In DNA, the CDR3 is TGTGCCAGCAGCCAGAGGGACATCCCTTTCTATGGCTACACCTTC. Amino acids: CASSQRDIPFYGYTF.

The chain links TRBV5-6 to TRBJ1-6; no definite D call. V was pared by 4 bases and J by 0 bases, with 8 bases between. Germline CDR1 reads SGHDT; CDR2 reads YYEEEE. The CDR3 totals 15 residues. DNA of the CDR3: TGTGCCAGCAGCCTAGGTAGCTCCTATAATTCACCCCTCCACTTT. This codes for CASSLGSSYNSPLHF. The variable domain in full, completed from reference TRBV5-6 and TRBJ1-6, reads DAGVTQSPTHLIKTRGQQVTLRCSPKSGHDTVSWYQQALGQGPQFIFQYYEEEERQRGNFPDRFSGHQFPNYSSELNVNALLLGDSALYLCASSLGSSYNSPLHFGNGTRLTVT.

The rearrangement uses TRBV5-5 and TRBJ1-1, with 7 nucleotides matching TRBD1. CDR1 and CDR2 (germline): SGHKS, YYEKEE (reference sequence). CDR3 length: 17 amino acids. V trimming: 4 bases; J trimming: 1 base; junction bases outside the gene matches: 13. The CDR3 sequence: CASSRTIRGQPNTEAFF. The DNA for the CDR3 is TGTGCCAGCAGCCGTACTATTAGGGGACAGCCGAACACTGAAGCTTTCTTT.

This chain links TRBV5-1 with TRBJ1-2; unclear D gene. Looked up from germline, CDR1 is SGHRS and CDR2 is YFSETQ. The germline V and J ends were trimmed by 3 bases and 1 base, with 16 bases remaining between them. This CDR3 has 16 residues. CDR3 sequence reads: CASSSNVADNNYGYTF. In nucleotides, the CDR3 is TGCGCCAGCAGCTCAAACGTAGCCGATAATAACTATGGCTACACCTTC. Looking up the rest from reference TRBV5-1 and TRBJ1-2 gives the full variable domain: KAGVTQTPRYLIKTRGQQVTLSCSPISGHRSVSWYQQTPGQGLQFLFEYFSETQRNKGNFPGRFSGRQFSNSRSEMNVSTLELGDSALYLCASSSNVADNNYGYTFGSGTRLTVV.

The V gene is TRBV6-6, the J gene TRBJ2-2, with TRBD1 identical over 9 bases. The germline gives CDR1 MNHNY, CDR2 SVGAGI (reference sequence). The CDR3 is made up of 14 amino acids. Germline trimming cut 9 bases from V and 5 bases from J; bases unmatched to any gene: 7. This CDR3 reads CASMGQGLTGELFF. The CDR3 DNA is TGTGCCAGTATGGGACAGGGCTTAACCGGGGAGCTGTTTTTT.

The rearrangement uses TRBV28 and TRBJ1-4; D is uncertain. This CDR3 is 15 amino acids long. V lost 2 bases and J lost 8, with 15 bases in between. Per germline, CDR1 MDHEN and CDR2 SYDVKM. CDR3: CASSLEVLPGEKLFF. The DNA for the CDR3 is TGTGCCAGCAGTTTAGAGGTGCTTCCCGGGGAAAAACTGTTTTTT.

The V and J genes are TRBV21-1 and TRBJ2-7; whether TRBD1, the table's D call, matches the DNA was not checked. TRBV21-1 is marked as a pseudogene. The CDR3 is made up of 13 amino acids. CDR3 nucleotides: TGTGCCAGCAGCAACGTCCAGTCGTACGAGCAGTACTTC. It encodes CASSNVQSYEQYF.

CDR3 loop: CASSSGVTDTQYF. The DNA of the CDR3 is TGTGCCAGCAGCTCCGGGGTCACAGATACGCAGTATTTT. This chain connects TRBV5-4 to TRBJ2-3, with D possibly TRBD2 on 5 matching bases. The germline V gene encodes CDR1 SGHNT and CDR2 YYREEE (reference sequence). Trimming pared 3 bases from V and 2 bases from J, leaving 7 bases between. CDR3 length: 13 residues.

The chain employs TRBV10-3 and TRBJ2-7; 9 bases are a match to TRBD1. The CDR3 length is 12 residues. The J segment lost 6 bases and the V segment lost 10 bases, leaving 7 bases of the junction unmatched. Looked up from germline, CDR1 is ENHRY and CDR2 is SYGVKD. The chain's CDR3 is CATRDREPEQYF. The CDR3, as DNA: TGTGCCACCCGGGACAGGGAGCCCGAGCAGTACTTC.

DNA for the CDR3: TGCGCCAGCGGGCCGGGACAGGGGCATCAAGAGACCCAGTACTTC. The encoded protein is CASGPGQGHQETQYF. The gene calls are TRBV10-2 and TRBJ2-5, with TRBD1 matching 10 bases. Germline V lookup: CDR1 WSHSY, CDR2 SAAADI. Trimming took 8 bases from V and 2 from J; bases not matched to a gene: 8. The CDR3 spans 15 residues.

V gene TRBV20-1 combines with J gene TRBJ2-6; D unresolved. The CDR3 runs to 13 residues. V lost 3 bases and J 3 bases, leaving 6 bases between the germline ends. Germline CDR1 DFQATT, CDR2 SNEGSKA (reference sequence). The CDR3 here is CSASNGGANVLTF. CDR3 nucleotide sequence: TGCAGTGCTAGTAACGGTGGGGCCAACGTCCTGACTTTC.

The J gene is TRBJ2-1, the V gene TRBV9; 8 nucleotides match TRBD2. The V segment lost 3 bases and the J segment 3 bases; nucleotides outside the gene matches: 2. Per the germline V gene, CDR1 is SGDLS and CDR2 is YYNGEE. The CDR3 is 14 amino acids. The CDR3 nucleotides read TGTGCCAGCAGCGCGGGGGGGGACTACAATGAGCAGTTCTTC. This translates into CASSAGGDYNEQFF.

The table lists this clone with a count of one. J is TRBJ1-1 and V is TRBV3-1 (or the pseudogene TRBV3-2); D not certain. This CDR3 has 13 residues. CDR1 LGHDT and CDR2 YNNKEL come from the germline V gene (reference sequence). V gave up 5 bases and J gave up 1 base, with 8 bases separating them. In nucleotides, the CDR3 is TGTGCCAGCAGCGGCAACACGAACACTGAAGCTTTCTTT. Translated, it gives CASSGNTNTEAFF.